The 3 T cell receptor beta chains below all came from one sample that was sequenced in a study of vaccination and CD4 T cells after COVID-19. TCRdb re-derived calls from the PCR reads in MiXCR, one entry per CDR3 protein. In the table there are 20,000 to 25,000 distinct CDR3 sequences, around three fifths of which are singletons. Specimen: CD4+ T cells from blood, collected before SARS-CoV-2 vaccination. These receptors were obtained from a human donor who had recovered from COVID-19.

The chain is built from TRBV19 and TRBJ1-2; D is unclear. CDR1 and CDR2 from the germline V gene are LNHDA and SQIVND (reference sequence). The CDR3 runs 14 residues. V was shortened by 3 bases and J by 5 bases, with 13 bases between the two germline ends. The CDR3, as DNA: TGTGCCAGTAGTATGACATACCCGATATATGGCTACACCTTC. It encodes CASSMTYPIYGYTF.

The rearrangement joins TRBV20-1 to TRBJ2-7, with D tentatively TRBD2 (5 bases). Germline assignment: CDR1 DFQATT and CDR2 SNEGSKA (reference sequence). This CDR3 region has 14 residues. Between the trimmed V and J ends, which lost 6 bases and 5 bases, there was a span of 20 bases. CDR3 sequence (DNA): TGCAGTGCCCCTCCCGACGGGATGGGGAACGAGCAGTACTTC. It yields the protein CSAPPDGMGNEQYF.

V and J are TRBV25-1 and TRBJ1-1, with a tentative D call TRBD1 (5 bases). The length of the CDR3 is 16 residues. Trimming stripped 9 bases from V and 5 bases from J, with 25 bases between. The germline V gene has CDR1 MGHDK and CDR2 SYGVNS. The CDR3 region is CARSAGSGDPGTEAFF. The CDR3 DNA reads as TGTGCCAGATCTGCAGGGTCGGGAGACCCCGGGACTGAAGCTTTCTTT.